The following is a T cell receptor (beta chain) sequence with its context. Its antigen is currently not known. It has no much larger one-base neighbor in the sample; base qualities were not kept. Receptor libraries were prepared by the immunoSEQ multiplex PCR assay. Following the manufacturer's protocol, the hsTCRB Kit was used to amplify rearranged TCR beta chain sequences. TCRB libraries were sequenced on an Illumina MiSeq. The paper's processing steps were these. The proprietary platform of the kit vendor was used for demultiplexing, trimming and gene mapping. Entries here come from immuneACCESS through TCRdb and include only in-frame sequences with V and J called. Some clones fail to appear in such tables; in the studies checked, an unresolved V gene covers under half of the shortfall, and the cause of the remainder is unknown. That table gives V, J and clone size, and the DNA gave D and trimming. For this sample there are about 40,000 clones; roughly 84% appear just once. 5.1% of the sample lies in the top ten.

This sample was taken from a study of a mutant IDH1 vaccine in newly diagnosed glioma (dated by TCRdb to the early 2020s). About the investigation overall: Vaccination started 4-6 weeks after radiotherapy alone, or was given together with temozolomide cycles in the groups whose treatment included chemotherapy. The week-35 safety follow-up took place at visit V12, and the week-47 end of study took place at visit V13. Peripheral blood samples were drawn at six visits, namely V03 (baseline), V05, V07, V10, V12 and V13. Before enrollment, patients had received standard therapy of radiotherapy alone, temozolomide alone, or radiochemotherapy with temozolomide; most received the combination. Longitudinal TCRB deep sequencing was done for some 26 treated patients, wherever samples were available for exploratory analyses. Of the approximately 34 treated patients, approximately 62% were male and around 40% were female, and a mean age of approximately 40 years was recorded. Broader findings and caveats from the paper: Immune responses induced by the vaccine were seen in around 94% of patients across multiple MHC alleles. Selection of PBMC samples for TCRB deep sequencing was based on availability. According to the authors, sample limitations meant that analyses of patient blood samples could not be reproduced. Pseudoprogression appeared unrelated to alterations in the top peripheral T cell clonotypes detected by TCRB sequencing.

Interpreted using the paper, the time point label stands for: week 35, safety follow-up. Each vaccine dose, consisting of 300 ug of a 20-mer mutant IDH1 peptide in Montanide, was administered subcutaneously with topical imiquimod. Eight vaccinations were administered to patients in weeks 1, 3, 5, 7, 11, 15, 19 and 23, corresponding to visits V03 through V10. All donors had newly diagnosed IDH1-mutant astrocytomas of WHO grade 3 or 4 that showed loss of nuclear ATRX. The samples were drawn from NOA16, a multicentre, single-arm, open-label phase I trial in Germany that tested a mutant IDH1 peptide vaccine in humans for the first time. The DNeasy Blood and Tissue Kit was used to extract genomic DNA from EDTA blood for TCRB sequencing. CDR1 and CDR2 (PRHDT, FYEKMQ) derive from the germline V gene (reference sequence). V lost 5 bases and J lost 4 bases, and the count of bases not matched to a germline gene is 6. The CDR3 runs 14 amino acids, cysteine and phenylalanine included. The DNA shown is the 42-base CDR3, in frame from base 1.

This clonotype originated in a woman in her fifties or sixties with glioma. This sequence uses TRBV13 and TRBJ2-3; 7 nucleotides in the junction match TRBD2. Source: PBMCs, taken from a glioma patient whose treatment included an IDH1 peptide vaccine. The sequenced DNA: TGTGCCAGCAGCCCCCAGGCGGGGGCAGATACGCAGTATTTT. The translation is CASSPQAGADTQYF.